The clone carrying this T cell receptor beta chain has a count of ten or more. Its cognate antigen is unknown. The data stem from a study of human T cells and chemical hapten exposure. Study-wide results and caveats: With DPC sensitization, TCRs exceeding 1 in 1000 frequency showed no change.

Original processing notes: Counts of TCRs in each sample centred on a median of around 100,000 and extended from around 24,000 to 710,000. TCRdb re-called the RACE reads with MiXCR, one entry per CDR3 protein. TCRdb's processing, not the authors' own work, is the source of the V and J calls. Here the sample spans tens of thousands of distinct CDR3 sequences, over 9.5% being singletons. Documented time point: patch test 2, 6 weeks after DPC sensitization. Treatment given: therapeutic diphenylcyclopropenone sensitization with weekly scalp DPC. Whole blood that had not been fractionated was the source of extracted total RNA. The CDR3 runs 14 residues. CDR1 and CDR2 from the germline V gene are MNHEY and SVGAGI. The ends were cut back, 8 bases at V and 0 bases at J, with 11 bases in the middle.

V usage is TRBV6-5 and J usage is TRBJ2-4; unclear D gene. The clonotype originates from a woman aged 50 to 60 with alopecia areata. Some clones in this sample may be carry-over from other donors' samples. The sample in question was whole blood, obtained in connection with sensitization to the hapten diphenylcyclopropenone (DPC). CDR3 sequence reads: CASQDPLAKNIQYF. In DNA, the CDR3 is TGTGCCAGCCAGGACCCATTAGCCAAAAACATTCAGTACTTC.